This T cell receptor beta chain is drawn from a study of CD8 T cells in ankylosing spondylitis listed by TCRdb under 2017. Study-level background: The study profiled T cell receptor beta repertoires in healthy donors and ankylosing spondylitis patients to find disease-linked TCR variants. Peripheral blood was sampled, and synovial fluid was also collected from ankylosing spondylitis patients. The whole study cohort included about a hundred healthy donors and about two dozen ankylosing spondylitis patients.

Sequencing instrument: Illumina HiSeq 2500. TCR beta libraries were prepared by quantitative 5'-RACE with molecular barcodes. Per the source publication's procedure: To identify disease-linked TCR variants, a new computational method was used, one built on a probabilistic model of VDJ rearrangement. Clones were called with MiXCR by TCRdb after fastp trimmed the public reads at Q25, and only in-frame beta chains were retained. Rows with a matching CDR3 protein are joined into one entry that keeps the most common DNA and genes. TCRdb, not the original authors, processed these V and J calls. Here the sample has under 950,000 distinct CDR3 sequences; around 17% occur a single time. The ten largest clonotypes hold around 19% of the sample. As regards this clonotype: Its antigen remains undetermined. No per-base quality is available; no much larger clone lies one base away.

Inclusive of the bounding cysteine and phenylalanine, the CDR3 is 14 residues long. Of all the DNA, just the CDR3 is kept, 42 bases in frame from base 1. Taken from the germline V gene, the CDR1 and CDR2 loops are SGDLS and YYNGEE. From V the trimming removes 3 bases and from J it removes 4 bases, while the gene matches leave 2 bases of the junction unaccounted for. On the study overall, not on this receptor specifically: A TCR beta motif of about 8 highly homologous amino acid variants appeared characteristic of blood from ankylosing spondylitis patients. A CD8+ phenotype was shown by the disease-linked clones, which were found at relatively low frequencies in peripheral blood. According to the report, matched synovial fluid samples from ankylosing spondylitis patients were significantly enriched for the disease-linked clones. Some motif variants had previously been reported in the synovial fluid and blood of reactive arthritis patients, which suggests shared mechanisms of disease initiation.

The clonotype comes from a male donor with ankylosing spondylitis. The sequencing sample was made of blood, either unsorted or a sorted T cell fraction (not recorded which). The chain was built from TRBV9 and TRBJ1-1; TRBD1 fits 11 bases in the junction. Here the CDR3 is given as CASSAGQGVTEAFF. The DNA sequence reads TGTGCCAGCAGCGCGGGACAGGGGGTCACTGAAGCTTTCTTT.